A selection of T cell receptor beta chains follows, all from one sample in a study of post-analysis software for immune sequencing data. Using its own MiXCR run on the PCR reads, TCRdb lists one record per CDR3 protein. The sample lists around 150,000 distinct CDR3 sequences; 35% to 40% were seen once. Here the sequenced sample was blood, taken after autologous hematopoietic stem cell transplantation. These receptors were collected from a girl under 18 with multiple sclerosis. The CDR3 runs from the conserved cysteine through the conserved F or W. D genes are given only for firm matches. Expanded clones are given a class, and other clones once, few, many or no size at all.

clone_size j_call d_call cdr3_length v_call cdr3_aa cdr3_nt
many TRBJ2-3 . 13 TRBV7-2 CASSLRDVSTQYF TGTGCCAGCAGCTTAAGGGACGTCAGTACGCAGTATTTT
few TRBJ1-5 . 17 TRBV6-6 CASSYSMTGGDNQPQHF TGTGCCAGCAGTTACTCGATGACGGGGGGCGACAATCAGCCCCAGCATTTT
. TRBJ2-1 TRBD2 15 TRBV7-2 CASTTTSGMGNEQFF TGTGCCAGCACTACGACTAGCGGGATGGGCAATGAGCAGTTCTTC
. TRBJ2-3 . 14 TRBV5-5 CASSFQGTTDTQYF TGTGCCAGCAGCTTCCAGGGAACCACAGATACGCAGTATTTT
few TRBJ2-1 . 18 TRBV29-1 CSVEPSPSGLALRNEQFF TGCAGCGTTGAACCGTCACCCTCGGGGCTAGCGTTACGTAATGAGCAGTTCTTC
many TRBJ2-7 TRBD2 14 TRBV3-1 CASSQILAAYEQYF TGTGCCAGCAGCCAGATTCTAGCGGCCTACGAGCAGTACTTC
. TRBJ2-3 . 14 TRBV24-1 CATSDLANDDTQYF TGTGCCACCAGTGATTTAGCCAACGACGATACGCAGTATTTT
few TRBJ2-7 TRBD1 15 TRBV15 CATSREGTGAYEQYF TGTGCCACCAGCAGAGAAGGGACAGGGGCCTACGAGCAGTACTTC
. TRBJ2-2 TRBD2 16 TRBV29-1 CSVAGTSGSNTGELFF TGCAGCGTAGCCGGGACTAGCGGTTCGAACACCGGGGAGCTGTTTTTT
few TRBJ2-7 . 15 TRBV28 CASSPPASDFYEQYF TGTGCCAGCAGTCCCCCGGCTAGCGATTTCTACGAGCAGTACTTC
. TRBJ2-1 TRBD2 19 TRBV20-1 CSASKPGLAGVKGYNEQFF TGCAGTGCTAGCAAACCTGGACTAGCGGGAGTGAAAGGCTACAATGAGCAGTTCTTC
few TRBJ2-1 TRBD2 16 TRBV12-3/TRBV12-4 CASRSSGLAGYNEQFF TGTGCCAGCAGATCCTCGGGACTAGCGGGATACAATGAGCAGTTCTTC
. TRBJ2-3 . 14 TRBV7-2 CASSLVGSTDTQYF TGTGCCAGCAGCTTAGTAGGGTCCACAGATACGCAGTATTTT
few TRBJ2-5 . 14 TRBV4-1 CASSQAEWAGTQYF TGCGCCAGCAGCCAAGCGGAGTGGGCGGGGACCCAGTACTTC
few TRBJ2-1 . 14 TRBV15 CATSRDFLGDEQFF TGTGCCACCAGCAGAGATTTTCTAGGGGATGAGCAGTTCTTC
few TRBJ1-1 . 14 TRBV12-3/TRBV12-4 CASSLESGLAEAFF TGTGCCAGCAGTTTAGAGAGCGGGCTGGCTGAAGCTTTCTTT
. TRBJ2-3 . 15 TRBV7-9 CASRRSAPNTDTQYF TGTGCCAGCAGACGGTCGGCACCTAACACAGATACGCAGTATTTT
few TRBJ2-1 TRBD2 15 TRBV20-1 CSADGTSGSYNEQFF TGCAGTGCTGACGGAACTAGCGGTTCCTACAATGAGCAGTTCTTC
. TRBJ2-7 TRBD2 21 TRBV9 CASSDNSGTGLAGGGTYEQYF TGTGCCAGCAGCGACAATTCCGGAACGGGACTAGCGGGAGGAGGGACCTACGAGCAGTACTTC
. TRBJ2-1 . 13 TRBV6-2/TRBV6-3 CASSFEKYNEQFF TGTGCCAGCAGTTTTGAGAAGTACAATGAGCAGTTCTTC
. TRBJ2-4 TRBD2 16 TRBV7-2 CASSPGLAGGQNIQYF TGTGCCAGCAGCCCGGGACTAGCGGGAGGGCAGAACATTCAGTACTTC
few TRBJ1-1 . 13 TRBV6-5 CASSLRGNTEAFF TGTGCCAGCAGTTTGCGGGGGAACACTGAAGCTTTCTTT
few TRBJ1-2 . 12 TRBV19 CASKQTAYGYTF TGTGCCAGTAAGCAGACGGCCTATGGCTACACCTTC
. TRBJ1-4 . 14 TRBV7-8 CASSLVAQGEKLFF TGTGCCAGCAGCTTAGTGGCCCAGGGTGAAAAACTGTTTTTT
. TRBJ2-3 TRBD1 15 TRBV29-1 CSVESRTGGPDTQYF TGCAGCGTTGAATCCCGGACAGGGGGCCCAGATACGCAGTATTTT
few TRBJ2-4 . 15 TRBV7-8 CASSPETGTKNIQYF TGTGCCAGCAGTCCTGAGACAGGAACCAAAAACATTCAGTACTTC
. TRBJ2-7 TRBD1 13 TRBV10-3 CAISRQGAHEQYF TGTGCCATCAGTAGACAGGGGGCACACGAGCAGTACTTC
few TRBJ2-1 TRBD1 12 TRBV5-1 CASREGGALEFF TGCGCCAGCAGGGAAGGGGGCGCGTTGGAGTTCTTC
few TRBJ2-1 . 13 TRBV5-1 CASSRDVYNEQFF TGCGCCAGCAGCCGGGACGTATACAATGAGCAGTTCTTC
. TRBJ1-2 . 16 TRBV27 CASSRDVSSYNYGYTF TGTGCCAGCAGTCGGGACGTATCTTCCTACAACTATGGCTACACCTTC
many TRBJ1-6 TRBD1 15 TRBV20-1 CSARVSGQVNSPLHF TGCAGTGCTAGGGTTTCGGGACAGGTTAATTCACCCCTCCACTTT
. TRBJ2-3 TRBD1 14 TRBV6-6 CASSRDRALDTQYF TGTGCCAGCAGTCGGGACAGGGCCCTGGATACGCAGTATTTT
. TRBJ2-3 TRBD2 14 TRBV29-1 CSTARGIGTDTQYF TGCAGCACGGCGCGGGGGATCGGCACAGATACGCAGTATTTT
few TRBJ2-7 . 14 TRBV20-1 CSATGRLISYEQYF TGCAGTGCTACAGGGCGGCTCATCTCCTACGAGCAGTACTTC
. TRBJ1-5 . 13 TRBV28 CASSSLALEPQHF TGTGCCAGCAGTTCCTTAGCATTAGAGCCCCAGCATTTT
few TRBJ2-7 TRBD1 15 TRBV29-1 CSVEDPEGAPYEQYF TGCAGCGTTGAAGATCCCGAGGGGGCCCCCTACGAGCAGTACTTC
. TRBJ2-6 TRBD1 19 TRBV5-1 CASSLGAGPTGTGANVLTF TGCGCCAGCAGCTTGGGGGCCGGACCGACAGGGACTGGGGCCAACGTCCTGACTTTC
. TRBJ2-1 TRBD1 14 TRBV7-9 CASSSRTGENEQFF TGTGCCAGCAGCTCAAGGACAGGGGAGAATGAGCAGTTCTTC
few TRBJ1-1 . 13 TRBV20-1 CSARDLGGTEAFF TGCAGTGCTAGAGATCTGGGGGGGACGGAAGCTTTCTTT
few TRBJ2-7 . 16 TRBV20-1 CSASKTYRVGAYEQYF TGCAGTGCTAGCAAAACGTACAGGGTCGGGGCCTACGAGCAGTACTTC
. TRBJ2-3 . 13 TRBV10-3 CAIRDTSTDTQYF TGTGCCATCAGGGACACCTCCACAGATACGCAGTATTTT
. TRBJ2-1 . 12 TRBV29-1 CSVERDTYEQFF TGCAGCGTTGAACGAGACACGTATGAGCAGTTCTTC
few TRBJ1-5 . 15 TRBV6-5 CASSAQGVPHQPQHF TGTGCCAGCAGTGCCCAGGGTGTCCCTCATCAGCCCCAGCATTTT
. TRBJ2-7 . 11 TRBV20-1 CSARASYEQYF TGCAGTGCTAGAGCCTCCTACGAGCAGTACTTC
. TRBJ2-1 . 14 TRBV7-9 CASSQLTSSNEQFF TGTGCCAGCAGCCAACTAACCAGCAGCAATGAGCAGTTCTTC
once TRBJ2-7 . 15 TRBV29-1 CSVVLDSRGDYEQYF TGCAGCGTTGTCCTTGATAGCAGGGGGGACTACGAGCAGTACTTC
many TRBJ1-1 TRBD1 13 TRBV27 CASSLTGATEAFF TGTGCCAGCAGTTTAACAGGGGCCACTGAAGCTTTCTTT
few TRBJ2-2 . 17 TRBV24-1 CATSEPDRRGDTGELFF TGTGCCACCAGTGAACCAGACAGGAGGGGGGACACCGGGGAGCTGTTTTTT
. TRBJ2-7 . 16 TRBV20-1 CSARDRGSQYSYEQYF TGCAGTGCTAGAGATAGGGGCTCCCAATACTCCTACGAGCAGTACTTC
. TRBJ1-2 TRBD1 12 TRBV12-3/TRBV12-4 CASSGTGGGYTF TGTGCCAGCAGTGGGACAGGGGGCGGCTACACCTTC
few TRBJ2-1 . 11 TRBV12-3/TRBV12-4 CASSPGQEQFF TGTGCCAGCAGCCCAGGACAGGAGCAGTTCTTC
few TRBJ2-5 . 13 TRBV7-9 CASSLMGGETQYF TGTGCCAGCAGCTTAATGGGTGGGGAGACCCAGTACTTC
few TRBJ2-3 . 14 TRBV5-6 CASSSGRRTDTQYF TGTGCCAGCAGCTCGGGCCGACGCACAGATACGCAGTATTTT
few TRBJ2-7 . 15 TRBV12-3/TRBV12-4 CASTFAGESSYEQYF TGTGCCAGCACCTTCGCAGGGGAAAGCTCCTACGAGCAGTACTTC
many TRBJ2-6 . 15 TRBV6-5 CASSLSGSGANVLTF TGTGCCAGCAGCCTCTCTGGCTCTGGGGCCAACGTCCTGACTTTC
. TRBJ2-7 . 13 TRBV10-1 CASRGTDSYEQYF TGCGCCAGCAGGGGGACGGATTCCTACGAGCAGTACTTC
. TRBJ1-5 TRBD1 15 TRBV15 CATSRENRGGQPQHF TGTGCCACTAGCAGAGAAAACAGGGGCGGGCAGCCCCAGCATTTT
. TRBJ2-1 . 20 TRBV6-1 CASSEADPSYRREPNNEQFF TGTGCCAGCAGTGAAGCGGACCCCAGCTATAGACGGGAGCCCAACAATGAGCAGTTCTTC
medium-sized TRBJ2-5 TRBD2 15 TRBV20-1 CSASSDSGTQETQYF TGCAGTGCTAGTTCGGATAGCGGGACCCAAGAGACCCAGTACTTC
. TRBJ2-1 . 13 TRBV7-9 CVTVEDGYNEQFF TGTGTCACTGTAGAAGATGGGTACAACGAGCAGTTCTTC